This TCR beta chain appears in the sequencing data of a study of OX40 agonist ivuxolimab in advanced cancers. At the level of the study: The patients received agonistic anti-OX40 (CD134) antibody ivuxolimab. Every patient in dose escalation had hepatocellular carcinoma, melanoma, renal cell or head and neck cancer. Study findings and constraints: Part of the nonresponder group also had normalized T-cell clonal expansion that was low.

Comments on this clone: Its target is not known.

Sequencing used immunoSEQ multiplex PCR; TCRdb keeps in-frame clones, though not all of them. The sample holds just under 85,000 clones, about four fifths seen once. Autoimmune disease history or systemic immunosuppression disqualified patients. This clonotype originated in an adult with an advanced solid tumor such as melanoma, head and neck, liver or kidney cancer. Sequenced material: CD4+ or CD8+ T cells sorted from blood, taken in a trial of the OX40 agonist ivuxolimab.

CDR3 amino acids: CASSGTGPGEQYF. CDR3 bases: TGTGCCAGCTCGGGGACAGGACCTGGGGAGCAGTACTTC. V is TRBV18 and J is TRBJ2-7, with 8 nucleotides matching TRBD1. CDR3 size: 13 residues. V shed 6 bases, J shed 7 bases, and the junction held 8 bases outside the gene matches. Germline assignment: CDR1 KGHSH and CDR2 LQKENI.